These 21 T cell receptor beta chains were all obtained from the same sample, sequenced in a study of response to subunit inactivated influenza vaccine. TCRdb analysed the RT-PCR reads with MiXCR anew, one entry per CDR3 protein. The sample shows about 190,000 distinct CDR3 sequences, about an eighth of them seen only once. Sequencing used CD8+ T cells sorted from PBMCs, obtained roughly 5 days after vaccination. These receptors all stem from a man aged 45-60 years who received an inactivated influenza vaccine.

This clonotype was detected a few times. The V call is TRBV12-3 or TRBV12-4, the J call TRBJ2-1; possibly TRBD2 for D (6 bases). Trimming took off 6 bases at V and 8 bases at J, with 20 bases between the two ends. This CDR3 has 15 amino acids. The CDR3 DNA sequence: TGTGCCAGCAGACCTGGCGGGGCCCGAAGGGATGAGCAGTTCTTC. Translating it yields CASRPGGARRDEQFF.

This chain links TRBV6-2 or TRBV6-3 with TRBJ2-7; 13 bases align to TRBD2. The germline V gene encodes CDR1 MNHEY and CDR2 SVGEGT. After removal of 7 bases from V and 4 bases from J, the junction contained 4 bases not matched to a gene. This CDR3 contains 14 residues. CDR3 DNA sequence: TGTGCCAGCAACGGACTAGCGGGGGCTTACGAGCAGTACTTC. Amino acids: CASNGLAGAYEQYF.

This clonotype was seen more than once but under ten times. This sequence joins TRBV25-1 and TRBJ2-1; 9 bases agree with TRBD2. The germline V gene has CDR1 MGHDK and CDR2 SYGVNS. J lost 3 bases, V lost 8 bases, and 11 bases had no gene match. This CDR3 has 16 amino acids. CDR3: CASHSYSGSSYNEQFF. CDR3 DNA: TGTGCCAGCCATAGCTATAGCGGGAGCAGCTACAATGAGCAGTTCTTC.

V and J are TRBV15 and TRBJ2-7; TRBD1 is a possible D gene (5 bases). This CDR3 has 13 residues. CDR1 and CDR2 from the germline V gene are LNHNV and YYDKDF (reference sequence). The V and J ends lost 5 bases and 2 bases respectively, with 10 bases between them. The CDR3 DNA follows: TGTGCCACCAGCGCGACAGCGACCTACGAGCAGTACTTC. It encodes CATSATATYEQYF.

This clonotype has more than one count but fewer than ten. The chain is built from TRBV20-1 and TRBJ2-7, with 12 bases identical to TRBD2. V was clipped by 6 bases and J by 0 bases; unmatched bases: 3. This CDR3 is 14 amino acids long. Germline values: CDR1 DFQATT, CDR2 SNEGSKA (reference sequence). The CDR3 is CSAQTSGSSYEQYF. Here the CDR3 DNA reads TGCAGTGCACAGACTAGCGGGAGCTCCTACGAGCAGTACTTC.

Written as DNA, the CDR3 is TGTGCCAGCATGGGCGGAATGAACACCGGGGAGCTGTTTTTT. Protein sequence: CASMGGMNTGELFF. The gene calls are TRBV27 and TRBJ2-2; no firm D call. The V gene's germline CDR1 is MNHEY and CDR2 SMNVEV (reference sequence). There are 14 residues in the CDR3. Trimming removed 7 bases from V and 1 base from J, with 10 bases in between.

The genes are TRBV5-1 and TRBJ2-5; 12 bases align to TRBD2. Germline CDR1 and CDR2: SGHRS and YFSETQ. The CDR3 sequence is 16 residues long. The trim removed 3 bases at V and 2 bases at J, leaving 5 bases unmatched. The CDR3 bases are TGCGCCAGCAGCTCGGGACTAGCGGGTTTGCAAGAGACCCAGTACTTC. As protein: CASSSGLAGLQETQYF.

The chain uses TRBV30 and TRBJ2-7; D is perhaps TRBD2 (5 bases). With 4 bases removed from V and 0 bases from J, the gap between germline ends came to 10 bases. The CDR3 runs 13 residues. The V gene's germline CDR1 is GTSNPN and CDR2 SVGIG (reference sequence). In DNA form, the CDR3 reads TGTGCCTGGACCTCCGGGAACTCCTACGAGCAGTACTTC. Translation gives CAWTSGNSYEQYF.

The rearrangement uses TRBV7-9 and TRBJ2-7; 9 bases align to TRBD1. The CDR3 covers 16 residues. With 2 bases clipped from V and 4 bases from J, the junction kept 9 bases outside the gene matches. Germline assignment: CDR1 SEHNR and CDR2 FQNEAQ (reference sequence). Here the CDR3 reads CASSLTTGQGLYEQYF. The DNA for the CDR3 is TGTGCCAGCAGCTTAACCACGGGACAGGGATTATACGAGCAGTACTTC.

V gene TRBV7-9 combines with J gene TRBJ2-1, with a tentative D call TRBD2 (6 bases). The CDR3 covers 14 residues. V was cut by 6 bases and J by 5 bases, with 14 bases left in between. Germline V gene lookup returns CDR1 SEHNR and CDR2 FQNEAQ (reference sequence). CDR3 sequence: CASSPQAGNNEQFF. The CDR3 coding sequence is TGTGCCAGCAGTCCCCAAGCGGGTAACAATGAGCAGTTCTTC.

This clonotype was found a few times. This chain links TRBV4-1 with TRBJ1-1; D may be TRBD1 (6 bases). Trimming removed 3 bases from V and 0 bases from J, with 14 bases in between. CDR1 is MGHRA, CDR2 YSYEKL, per germline. This CDR3 comprises 16 residues. This CDR3 reads CASSQGGNRMNTEAFF. CDR3 nucleotides: TGCGCCAGCAGCCAGGGGGGCAACCGAATGAACACTGAAGCTTTCTTT.

The chain carries TRBV7-2 and TRBJ2-5, with 7 bases that match TRBD1. Per germline, CDR1 SGHTA and CDR2 FQGNSA. This CDR3 is 14 amino acids long. V lost 0 bases and J lost 3; bases outside the gene matches: 1. The DNA for the CDR3 is TGTGCCAGCAGCTTAGCAGGGACAGAAGAGACCCAGTACTTC. This translates into CASSLAGTEETQYF.

CDR3 DNA sequence: TGTGCCATCACCCCGACAGGGGATGGCACTGAAGCTTTCTTT. The encoded protein is CAITPTGDGTEAFF. This chain links TRBV10-3 with TRBJ1-1; 8 positions agree with TRBD1. CDR1 is ENHRY, CDR2 SYGVKD, per germline. The CDR3 sequence is 14 residues long. J was trimmed by 4 bases and V by 7 bases; bases with no gene match: 8.

The chain employs TRBV6-5 and TRBJ2-3, with 11 bases matching TRBD2. There are 17 residues in the CDR3. After removal of 0 bases from V and 4 bases from J, the junction contained 6 bases not matched to a gene. CDR1 is MNHEY, CDR2 SVGAGI, per germline. CDR3: CASSYSPTSGGPDTQYF. The CDR3 DNA reads TGTGCCAGCAGTTACTCCCCTACTAGCGGGGGCCCAGATACGCAGTATTTT.

The J gene is TRBJ2-1, the V gene TRBV4-1; D is perhaps TRBD2 (6 bases). Germline values: CDR1 MGHRA, CDR2 YSYEKL. The CDR3 covers 15 residues. Trimming removed 3 bases at V and 5 bases at J, with 14 bases between. CDR3 coding DNA: TGCGCCAGCAGCCAGTTCTTGCCGGGGGACAATGAGCAGTTCTTC. Translating it yields CASSQFLPGDNEQFF.

This clonotype showed up just a few times. The V call is TRBV29-1, the J call TRBJ2-3, with D possibly matching TRBD2 (6 bases). The CDR3 spans 14 residues. Trimming took off 7 bases at V and 6 bases at J, with 20 bases between the two ends. CDR1 and CDR2 from the germline V gene are SQVTM and ANQGSEA. DNA of the CDR3: TGCAGCGCGACTCGCCGGGGGTCCATGGATACGCAGTATTTT. This codes for CSATRRGSMDTQYF.

Notes on this clonotype: One junction end does not reproduce the germline sequence, and a read error may be involved. The V call is TRBV7-8, the J call TRBJ2-7; 8 positions match TRBD1. Germline CDR1 reads SGHVS; CDR2 reads FQNEAQ. The CDR3 sequence is 14 residues long. This CDR3 reads CASSLSGQGGEQYF. CDR3 in DNA: TGTGCTAGCAGCTTATCTGGACAGGGTGGGGAGCAGTACTTC.

J is TRBJ1-1 and V is TRBV7-9; 7 nucleotides agree with TRBD1. CDR1 and CDR2 (germline): SEHNR, FQNEAQ (reference sequence). The CDR3 consists of 15 residues. V shed 3 bases and J 5 bases; nucleotides not matched to a gene: 9. The CDR3 coding sequence is TGTGCCAGCAGCTTCGCTCCAGGGGGAGGAACTGAAGCTTTCTTT. Translation gives CASSFAPGGGTEAFF.

This clonotype appeared a few times. The chain joins TRBV11-2 to TRBJ1-5; D perhaps matches TRBD1 (5 bases). Germline V CDR1 and CDR2: SGHAT, FQNNGV. The CDR3 is 13 amino acids. The V gene lost 5 bases and the J gene lost 11 bases, with 16 bases spanning the gap. The CDR3 nucleotides read TGTGCCAGCAGCCCGGACGGAGGGGTAACCCAGCATTTT. Amino acid sequence: CASSPDGGVTQHF.

In this sample, this clonotype turned up a few times. This sequence joins TRBV7-8 and TRBJ2-7; possible D gene TRBD2, 6 bases. V was cut by 3 bases and J by 6 bases, with 15 bases left in between. CDR3 length: 14 amino acids. The V gene's germline CDR1 is SGHVS and CDR2 FQNEAQ. The CDR3, as DNA: TGTGCCAGCAGCTTCGGGACTTCTGGAGGCGAGCAGTACTTC. It specifies CASSFGTSGGEQYF.

This clonotype turned up a few times. The chain combines TRBV7-9 with TRBJ2-2; TRBD1 aligns across 9 bases. There are 16 residues in the CDR3. After removal of 5 bases from V and 4 bases from J, the junction contained 8 bases not matched to a gene. Germline CDR1 and CDR2: SEHNR and FQNEAQ (reference sequence). This CDR3 reads CASSPIDRGSTGELFF. The CDR3 nucleotides are TGTGCCAGCAGCCCAATTGACAGGGGGAGCACCGGGGAGCTGTTTTTT.